The clone carrying this T cell receptor (beta chain) showed up just a few times. The target antigen is unknown. These data are taken from a study of T-cell memory formation after mild COVID-19. Study conclusions and caveats: Cross-reactive memory appears to have joined, as suggested by some responding clones showing up in pre-infection memory.

The CDR3 covers 12 residues. Using constant-segment primers, 5'RACE produced TCR alpha and TCR beta cDNA libraries carrying sample barcodes and UMIs. In TCRdb, the 5' RACE reads were re-called with MiXCR into one record per CDR3 protein. The repertoire holds 100,000 to 120,000 distinct CDR3 sequences, with 22% as singletons. This TCR derives from a man aged 18 to 30 who had mild COVID-19 (a few samples of this study predate the infection). Cell type and time point are not known. Sequenced material: PBMCs or a T cell subset sorted from them (not recorded which). The chain uses TRBV21-1 and TRBJ2-7. TRBV21-1 is recorded as a pseudogene. CDR3: CASSKVRTEQYV. The CDR3 DNA follows: TGTGCCAGCAGCAAAGTTAGAACCGAGCAGTACGTC.